The T cell receptor beta chain described here comes from a study of T-cell memory formation after mild COVID-19. Notes on the study in general: Contracting CD4+ clones lay largely in CM and EM, with CD8+ ones residing in EMRA.

V lost 3 bases and J 8 bases, leaving 8 bases between the germline ends. This CDR3 region has 12 residues. From germline, CDR1 is SGHVS and CDR2 FQNEAQ. TCRdb reanalysed the 5' RACE reads using MiXCR and keeps one entry per CDR3 protein. The sample carries 150,000 to 200,000 distinct CDR3 sequences, roughly 17% recorded once. A few counts support this clonotype. The target antigen is unknown. The sequencing input was PBMCs or a T cell subset sorted from them (not recorded which). The gene calls are TRBV7-8 and TRBJ1-5, with unresolved D. This receptor was identified in an adult woman who had mild COVID-19 (a few samples of this study predate the infection). Cell type and time point are not known. In nucleotides, the CDR3 is TGTGCCAGCAGCTTTTCCGGGGAGCCCCAGCATTTT. Its translation is CASSFSGEPQHF.